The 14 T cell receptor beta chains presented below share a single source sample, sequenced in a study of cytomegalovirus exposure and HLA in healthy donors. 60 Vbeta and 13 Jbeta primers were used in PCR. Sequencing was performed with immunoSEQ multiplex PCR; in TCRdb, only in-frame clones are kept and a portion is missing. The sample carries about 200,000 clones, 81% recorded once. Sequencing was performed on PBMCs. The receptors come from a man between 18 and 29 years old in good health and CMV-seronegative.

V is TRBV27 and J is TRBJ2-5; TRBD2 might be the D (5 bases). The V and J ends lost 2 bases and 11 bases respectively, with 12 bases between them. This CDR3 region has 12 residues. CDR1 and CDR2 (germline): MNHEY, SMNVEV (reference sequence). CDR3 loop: CASSLRFGEQYF. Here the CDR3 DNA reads TGTGCCAGCAGTTTAAGGTTCGGGGAGCAGTACTTC.

For the CDR3, the DNA is TGTGCCAGCGCCCCCGCGTCGCAGCTAGTGGGTGGTACAGATACGCAGTATTTT. This encodes CASAPASQLVGGTDTQYF. The chain is built from TRBV7-2 and TRBJ2-3, with D unclear. The V and J ends lost 8 bases and 3 bases respectively, with 27 bases between them. This CDR3 is 18 amino acids long. Germline values: CDR1 SGHTA, CDR2 FQGNSA.

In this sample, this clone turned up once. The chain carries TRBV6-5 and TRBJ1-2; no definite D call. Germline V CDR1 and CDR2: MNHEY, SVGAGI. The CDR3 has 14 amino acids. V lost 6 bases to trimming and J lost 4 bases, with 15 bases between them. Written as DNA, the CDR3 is TGTGCCAGCAGCAGATTCAGTCGGGGCTATGGCTACACCTTC. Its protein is CASSRFSRGYGYTF.

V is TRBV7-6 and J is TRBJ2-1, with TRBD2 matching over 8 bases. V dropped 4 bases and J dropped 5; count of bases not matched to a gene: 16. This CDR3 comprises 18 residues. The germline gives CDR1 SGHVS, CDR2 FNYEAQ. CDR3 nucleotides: TGTGCCAGCAGCTCCGGACTCTGGAGTAGCGGGATCAACAATGAGCAGTTCTTC. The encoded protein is CASSSGLWSSGINNEQFF.

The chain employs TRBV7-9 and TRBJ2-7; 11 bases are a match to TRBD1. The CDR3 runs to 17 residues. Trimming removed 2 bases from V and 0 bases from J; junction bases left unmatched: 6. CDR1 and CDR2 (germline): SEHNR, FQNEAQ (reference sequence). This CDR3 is CASSLLTGTGGSYEQYF. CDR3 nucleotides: TGTGCCAGCAGCTTATTGACCGGGACAGGGGGCTCCTACGAGCAGTACTTC.

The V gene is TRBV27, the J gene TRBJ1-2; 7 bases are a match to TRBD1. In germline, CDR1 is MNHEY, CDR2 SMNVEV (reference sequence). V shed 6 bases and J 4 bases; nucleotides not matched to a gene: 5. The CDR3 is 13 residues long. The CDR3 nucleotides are TGTGCCAGCAGACTAACAGGGGTCTATGGCTACACCTTC. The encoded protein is CASRLTGVYGYTF.

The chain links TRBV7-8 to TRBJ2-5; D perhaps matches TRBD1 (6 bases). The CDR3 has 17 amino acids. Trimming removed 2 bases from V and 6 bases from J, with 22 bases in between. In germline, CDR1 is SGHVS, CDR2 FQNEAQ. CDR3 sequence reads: CASSLWSKGVLFQTQYF. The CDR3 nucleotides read TGTGCCAGCAGCTTATGGTCCAAGGGGGTGCTTTTCCAGACCCAGTACTTC.

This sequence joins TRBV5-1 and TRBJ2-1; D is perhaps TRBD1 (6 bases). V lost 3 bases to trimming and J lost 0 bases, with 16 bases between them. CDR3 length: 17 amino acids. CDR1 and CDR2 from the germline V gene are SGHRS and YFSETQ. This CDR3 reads CASSSTGQVSSYNEQFF. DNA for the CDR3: TGCGCCAGCAGCTCTACGGGACAAGTTAGCTCCTACAATGAGCAGTTCTTC.

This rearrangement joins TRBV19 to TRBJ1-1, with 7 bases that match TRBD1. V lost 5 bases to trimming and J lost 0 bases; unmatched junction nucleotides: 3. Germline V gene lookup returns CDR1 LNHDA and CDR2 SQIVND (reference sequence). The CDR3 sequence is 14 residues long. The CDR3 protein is CASSLTGLNTEAFF. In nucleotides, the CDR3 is TGTGCCAGTAGTCTGACAGGGTTGAACACTGAAGCTTTCTTT. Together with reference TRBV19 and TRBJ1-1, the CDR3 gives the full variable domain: DGGITQSPKYLFRKEGQNVTLSCEQNLNHDAMYWYRQDPGQGLRLIYYSQIVNDFQKGDIAEGYSVSREKKESFPLTVTSAQKNPTAFYLCASSLTGLNTEAFFGQGTRLTVV.

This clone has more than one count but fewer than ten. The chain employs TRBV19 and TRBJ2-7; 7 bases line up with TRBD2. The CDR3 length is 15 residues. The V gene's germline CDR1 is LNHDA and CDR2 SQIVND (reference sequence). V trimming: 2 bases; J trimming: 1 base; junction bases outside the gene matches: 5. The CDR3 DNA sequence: TGTGCCAGTAGTATACATCTAGCGGTATCCTACGAGCAGTACTTC. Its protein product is CASSIHLAVSYEQYF.

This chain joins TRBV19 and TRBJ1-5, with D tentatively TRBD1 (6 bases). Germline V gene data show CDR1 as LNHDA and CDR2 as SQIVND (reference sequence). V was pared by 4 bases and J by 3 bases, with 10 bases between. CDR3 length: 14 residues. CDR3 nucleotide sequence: TGTGCCAGTAGTAAGGACAGACCCAATCAGCCCCAGCATTTT. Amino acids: CASSKDRPNQPQHF. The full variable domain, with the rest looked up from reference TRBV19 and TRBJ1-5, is DGGITQSPKYLFRKEGQNVTLSCEQNLNHDAMYWYRQDPGQGLRLIYYSQIVNDFQKGDIAEGYSVSREKKESFPLTVTSAQKNPTAFYLCASSKDRPNQPQHFGDGTRLSIL.

As DNA, the CDR3 is TGTGCCAGCAGCTTAGTAAGCTCTTCCAATGAGCAGTTCTTC. Translated: CASSLVSSSNEQFF. The chain employs TRBV7-6 and TRBJ2-1; no definite D call. CDR3 length: 14 residues. From germline, CDR1 is SGHVS and CDR2 FNYEAQ. Between the trimmed V and J ends, which lost 1 base and 6 bases, there was a span of 10 bases.

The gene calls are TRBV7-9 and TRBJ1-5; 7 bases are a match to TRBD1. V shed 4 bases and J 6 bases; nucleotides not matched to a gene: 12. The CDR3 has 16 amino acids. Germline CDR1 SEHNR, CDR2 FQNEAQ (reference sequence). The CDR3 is CASSSYSGTASQPQHF. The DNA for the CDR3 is TGTGCCAGCAGCTCGTATTCCGGGACAGCAAGTCAGCCCCAGCATTTT.

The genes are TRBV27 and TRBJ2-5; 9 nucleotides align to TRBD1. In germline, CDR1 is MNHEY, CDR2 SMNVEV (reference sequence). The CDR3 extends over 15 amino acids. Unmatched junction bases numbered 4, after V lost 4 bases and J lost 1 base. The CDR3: CASSWGQGLQETQYF. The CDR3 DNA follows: TGTGCCAGCAGTTGGGGACAGGGACTCCAAGAGACCCAGTACTTC.